The 18 T cell receptor beta chains listed next were all sequenced from one sample in a study of blood T cells in healthy people across ages. It was with a sample-barcoded 5' primer and a J-beta primer mix that a second PCR of roughly 7 to 12 cycles was run. MiXCR, run by TCRdb on the 5' RACE reads, gives a single entry per CDR3 protein. The data show about 1.5 million distinct CDR3 sequences, around 40% seen once. The sequenced material came from blood. The receptors here all came from a woman younger than 35 in good health.

The genes are TRBV28 and TRBJ2-7, with D unresolved. Germline lookup yields CDR1 MDHEN and CDR2 SYDVKM. Between the trimmed V and J ends, which lost 2 bases and 1 base, there was a span of 12 bases. The CDR3 is 15 residues long. In nucleotides, the CDR3 is TGTGCCAGCAGTTTAGTTCTTAGGACGTCCTACGAGCAGTACTTC. This codes for CASSLVLRTSYEQYF.

The chain has TRBV20-1 and TRBJ1-1; D is undetermined. Germline V lookup: CDR1 DFQATT, CDR2 SNEGSKA (reference sequence). This CDR3 region has 15 residues. V shed 0 bases and J shed 1 base, with 12 bases lying between them. This CDR3 is CSARDPAAWNTEAFF. The CDR3 bases are TGCAGTGCTAGAGATCCAGCAGCTTGGAACACTGAAGCTTTCTTT.

This chain uses TRBV3-1 with TRBJ1-2; TRBD1 is a possible D gene (5 bases). The CDR3 is made up of 14 amino acids. Germline V CDR1 and CDR2: LGHDT, YNNKEL (reference sequence). V lost 2 bases to trimming and J lost 4 bases, with 11 bases between them. CDR3 sequence (DNA): TGTGCCAGCAGCCAAAATCCAGGGTCCTATGGCTACACCTTC. Its translation is CASSQNPGSYGYTF.

This clonotype was seen a few times. V gene TRBV9 combines with J gene TRBJ2-5, with 8 bases identical to TRBD2. CDR3 size: 17 residues. Trimming took 3 bases from V and 0 from J; bases not matched to a gene: 10. The germline V gene encodes CDR1 SGDLS and CDR2 YYNGEE. The CDR3 spells CASSAHIPGGNQETQYF. The CDR3 region has the DNA TGTGCCAGCAGCGCCCACATCCCGGGAGGGAACCAAGAGACCCAGTACTTC.

This clonotype has a handful of counts. CDR3 amino acids: CASKRESGANVLTF. In nucleotides, the CDR3 is TGTGCCAGTAAACGGGAGTCTGGGGCCAACGTCCTGACTTTC. The rearrangement links TRBV19 to TRBJ2-6; tentative D call: TRBD2 (6 bases). The germline V gene encodes CDR1 LNHDA and CDR2 SQIVND (reference sequence). With 7 bases removed from V and 1 base from J, the gap between germline ends came to 8 bases. CDR3 length equals 14 residues.

This chain uses TRBV12-3 or TRBV12-4 with TRBJ2-1, with D possibly being TRBD2 (5 bases). This CDR3 spans 14 amino acids. V was shortened by 4 bases and J by 9 bases, with 16 bases between the two germline ends. CDR3 nucleotide sequence: TGTGCCAGCAGTTCACAAGACTGGGCGGGTGAGCAGTTCTTC. This encodes CASSSQDWAGEQFF.

In its sample, this clonotype was seen a few times. J is TRBJ2-3 and V is TRBV2; 7 positions agree with TRBD1. This CDR3 region has 13 residues. Unmatched junction bases numbered 5, after V lost 2 bases and J lost 9 bases. Germline values: CDR1 SNHLY, CDR2 FYNNEI. CDR3 region: CASSEILQGTQYF. The CDR3 DNA is TGTGCCAGCAGTGAAATCCTACAGGGGACGCAGTATTTT.

This sequence joins TRBV4-1 and TRBJ2-4; D is possibly TRBD2 (5 bases). The J call is in doubt because the DNA end fits TRBJ2-7 better. Germline CDR1 reads MGHRA; CDR2 reads YSYEKL. This CDR3 has 13 amino acids. The CDR3 DNA follows: TGCGCCAGCAGCCGCGACTACGGCTACGAGCAGTACTTC. Translation: CASSRDYGYEQYF.

This clonotype has a handful of counts. This chain links TRBV7-2 with TRBJ1-3; no clear D gene. The CDR3 extends over 14 amino acids. The V gene lost 5 bases and the J gene lost 4 bases, with 12 bases spanning the gap. Germline V gene lookup returns CDR1 SGHTA and CDR2 FQGNSA. The CDR3 loop is CASSPRIEGNTIYF. CDR3 coding DNA: TGTGCCAGCAGCCCCCGGATCGAAGGAAACACCATATATTTT.

The chain uses TRBV20-1 and TRBJ2-5; D perhaps matches TRBD1 (5 bases). Germline CDR1 and CDR2: DFQATT and SNEGSKA (reference sequence). The CDR3 covers 13 residues. Trimming stripped 5 bases from V and 7 bases from J, with 17 bases between. The CDR3 is CSARRQSLWTQYF. The CDR3 bases are TGCAGTGCTCGAAGACAGTCCCTGTGGACCCAGTACTTC.

This clonotype was seen a few times. This chain links TRBV18 with TRBJ1-5; D ambiguous. Germline CDR1 is KGHSH and CDR2 is LQKENI. The length of the CDR3 is 14 residues. Trimming pared 1 base from V and 5 bases from J, leaving 9 bases between. The CDR3 spells CASSPQGSYQPQHF. The CDR3, as DNA: TGTGCCAGCTCACCACAAGGGAGTTATCAGCCCCAGCATTTT.

The V gene is TRBV9, the J gene TRBJ2-5; D may be TRBD2 (6 bases). The length of the CDR3 is 14 residues. V was trimmed by 6 bases and J by 1 base, leaving 13 bases between them. Germline CDR1 is SGDLS and CDR2 is YYNGEE. The CDR3 here is CASTKGGTQETQYF. DNA for the CDR3: TGTGCCAGCACTAAGGGAGGCACCCAAGAGACCCAGTACTTC.

This clonotype came up a few times. The V call is TRBV4-3, the J call TRBJ2-2, with 7 positions matching TRBD1. Germline CDR1 and CDR2: LGHNA and YSLEER. Trimming removed 8 bases from V and 6 bases from J; junction bases left unmatched: 6. There are 13 residues in the CDR3. The CDR3 loop reads CASGRGGSGELFF. CDR3 nucleotide sequence: TGCGCCAGCGGGCGAGGGGGCTCCGGGGAGCTGTTTTTT.

A few counts support this clonotype. The chain has TRBV7-8 and TRBJ2-1, with D uncertain. This CDR3 has 14 amino acids. Trimming stripped 2 bases from V and 5 bases from J, with 10 bases between. Germline CDR1 reads SGHVS; CDR2 reads FQNEAQ. The DNA for the CDR3 is TGTGCCAGCAGCTTACCTAGGCTAAACAATGAGCAGTTCTTC. Translating gives CASSLPRLNNEQFF.

V is TRBV28 and J is TRBJ2-2; no definite D call. CDR3 length: 16 residues. The V gene lost 4 bases and the J gene lost 3 bases, with 15 bases spanning the gap. Germline V CDR1 and CDR2: MDHEN, SYDVKM. The CDR3 loop is CASSSPVIADTGELFF. The CDR3 DNA is TGTGCCAGCAGTTCTCCAGTAATTGCGGACACCGGGGAGCTGTTTTTT.

This clonotype occurred a few times. V and J are TRBV29-1 and TRBJ1-1, with D hard to call. Germline assignment: CDR1 SQVTM and CDR2 ANQGSEA. The V end was cut by 2 bases, the J end by 10 bases, with 11 bases between. The CDR3 is made up of 11 amino acids. CDR3 sequence (DNA): TGCAGCGTTGAACCCTTATGGGTAGCTTTCTTT. This sequence encodes CSVEPLWVAFF.

V usage is TRBV6-1 and J usage is TRBJ2-3, with a tentative D call TRBD2 (6 bases). Germline values: CDR1 MNHNS, CDR2 SASEGT. Trimming shortened V by 2 bases and J by 8 bases, and 20 bases separated the two germline ends. The CDR3 has 16 residues. CDR3 coding DNA: TGTGCCAGCAGTGAACTCAGTCGGGGGTCACCAGGTACGCAGTATTTT. Its protein is CASSELSRGSPGTQYF.

Comments on this clonotype: A much larger clone differs from this one at a single base, so this may be a read error. This chain uses TRBV11-2 with TRBJ2-3; D possibly corresponds to TRBD2 (6 bases). Germline CDR1 reads SGHAT; CDR2 reads FQNNGV. There are 15 residues in the CDR3. The CDR3 DNA sequence: TGTGCCAGCAGCTTTAGCGGATCTAGCACAGATACGCTGTATTTT. Protein: CASSFSGSSTDTLYF.